The 20 T cell receptor beta chains listed next were all sequenced from one sample in a study of T cell changes during pregnancy in multiple sclerosis. Using immunoSEQ multiplex PCR, the repertoire was profiled, and TCRdb retains in-frame clones only, with some absent. The sample lists around 72,000 clones; approximately 90% were seen once. The sample was peripheral blood, taken in the second trimester of pregnancy. These receptors were obtained from a female donor in good health, enrolled as a control in a pregnancy study.

The V and J genes are TRBV11-2 and TRBJ2-2; 9 bases are a match to TRBD2. Germline V gene lookup returns CDR1 SGHAT and CDR2 FQNNGV. There are 16 residues in the CDR3. V lost 3 bases and J lost 2; bases outside the gene matches: 4. The CDR3, as DNA: TGTGCCAGCAGCTTTTTAGCGGGGGACAACACCGGGGAGCTGTTTTTT. This translates into CASSFLAGDNTGELFF.

The chain combines TRBV25-1 with TRBJ2-7; 10 bases are a match to TRBD1. The V segment lost 6 bases and the J segment 4 bases; nucleotides outside the gene matches: 6. The CDR3 loop spans 14 amino acids. From germline, CDR1 is MGHDK and CDR2 SYGVNS. The CDR3 protein is CASRRQGALYEQYF. The CDR3 nucleotides are TGTGCCAGCAGGAGACAGGGGGCCCTTTACGAGCAGTACTTC.

The rearrangement links TRBV19 to TRBJ1-5, with D perhaps TRBD1 (6 bases). Trimming pared 5 bases from V and 7 bases from J, leaving 15 bases between. The CDR3 is made up of 14 amino acids. Germline V gene lookup returns CDR1 LNHDA and CDR2 SQIVND (reference sequence). CDR3 in amino acids: CASSSSTGIQPQHF. In nucleotides, the CDR3 is TGTGCCAGTAGTTCGTCGACAGGAATACAGCCCCAGCATTTT. The full variable domain, with the rest looked up from reference TRBV19 and TRBJ1-5, is DGGITQSPKYLFRKEGQNVTLSCEQNLNHDAMYWYRQDPGQGLRLIYYSQIVNDFQKGDIAEGYSVSREKKESFPLTVTSAQKNPTAFYLCASSSSTGIQPQHFGDGTRLSIL.

The chain combines TRBV12-5 with TRBJ2-1, with 12 bases fitting TRBD1. The CDR3 consists of 18 residues. The V gene end was trimmed by 7 bases and the J gene end by 1 base; junction bases not matched to a gene: 11. Germline CDR1 and CDR2: LGHNT and FRNRAP. Here the CDR3 reads CASARDRGRTGSYNEQFF. The CDR3 DNA reads as TGTGCTAGTGCTCGGGACAGGGGGCGGACAGGGTCCTACAATGAGCAGTTCTTC.

CDR3 sequence reads: CATGYRDTSYEQYF. The CDR3 DNA reads as TGTGCCACCGGTTACCGGGACACCTCCTACGAGCAGTACTTC. The gene calls are TRBV10-3 and TRBJ2-7; perhaps TRBD1 as D (6 bases). Trimming pared 10 bases from V and 0 bases from J, leaving 16 bases between. CDR1 and CDR2 from the germline V gene are ENHRY and SYGVKD. There are 14 residues in the CDR3.

This chain connects TRBV4-2 to TRBJ1-2; tentatively, D is TRBD1 (6 bases). There are 15 residues in the CDR3. The ends were cut back, 0 bases at V and 7 bases at J, with 15 bases in the middle. Germline V CDR1 and CDR2: LGHNA, YNFKEQ. The CDR3 sequence is CASSQEFGGASGYTF. CDR3 sequence (DNA): TGTGCCAGCAGCCAAGAATTTGGGGGGGCCTCTGGCTACACCTTC.

V is TRBV27 and J is TRBJ1-1; TRBD1 is a possible D gene (5 bases). Germline V gene data show CDR1 as MNHEY and CDR2 as SMNVEV (reference sequence). Trimming shortened V by 5 bases and J by 1 base, and 17 bases separated the two germline ends. This CDR3 is built from 16 residues. For the CDR3, the DNA is TGTGCCAGCAGTCAACCTCCCGGGACTGGGAACACTGAAGCTTTCTTT. Translated, it gives CASSQPPGTGNTEAFF.

The rearrangement uses TRBV29-1 and TRBJ1-2; weak D call: TRBD1 (5 bases). Per the germline V gene, CDR1 is SQVTM and CDR2 is ANQGSEA. Between the trimmed V and J ends, which lost 3 bases and 2 bases, there was a span of 19 bases. The CDR3 runs 16 residues. The CDR3 is CSVDGREGEQNYGYTF. The CDR3 DNA reads TGCAGCGTTGATGGCAGGGAAGGCGAACAGAACTATGGCTACACCTTC.

The chain couples TRBV7-2 to TRBJ1-2; TRBD1 might be the D (5 bases). This CDR3 is 12 amino acids long. The V gene's germline CDR1 is SGHTA and CDR2 FQGNSA. Trimming cost V 4 bases and J 7 bases, with 10 bases left between them. The CDR3, as DNA: TGTGCCAGCAGCTCGGGGGGAGGTGGCTACACCTTC. As protein: CASSSGGGGYTF.

The chain carries TRBV7-3 and TRBJ2-7; 9 bases are shared with TRBD1. Germline V lookup: CDR1 SGHTA, CDR2 FQGTGA. V lost 1 base, J lost 2 bases, and 3 bases stayed unmatched. The CDR3 length is 15 residues. The CDR3, as DNA: TGTGCCAGCAGCTTAAGGGGGACAGGGACCTACGAGCAGTACTTC. Translation: CASSLRGTGTYEQYF.

The V and J genes are TRBV27 and TRBJ1-2; D uncertain. V lost 5 bases and J lost 6, with 16 bases in between. The CDR3 length is 14 residues. Germline loops: CDR1 MNHEY, CDR2 SMNVEV (reference sequence). CDR3 loop: CASSPRWRPDGYTF. CDR3 DNA: TGTGCCAGCAGTCCTCGATGGCGGCCCGATGGCTACACCTTC.

This rearrangement joins TRBV5-6 to TRBJ2-7; 8 nucleotides match TRBD2. The germline V gene has CDR1 SGHDT and CDR2 YYEEEE. CDR3 size: 11 residues. Trimming at V came to 2 bases and at J to 12 bases, leaving 4 bases not matched to a gene. This CDR3 is CASSFGGVGYF. Here the CDR3 DNA reads TGTGCCAGCAGCTTCGGGGGGGTTGGGTACTTC.

The gene calls are TRBV4-2 and TRBJ2-4; TRBD1 matches 7 bases. The CDR3 has 17 amino acids. Germline CDR1 and CDR2: LGHNA and YNFKEQ. Trimming removed 0 bases from V and 6 bases from J; junction bases left unmatched: 11. The CDR3 loop is CASSQDPLSTGLNIQYF. DNA of the CDR3: TGTGCCAGCAGCCAAGATCCCCTATCGACAGGGTTAAACATTCAGTACTTC.

The V and J genes are TRBV13 and TRBJ1-6; D unresolved. CDR3 length: 15 residues. V was pared by 3 bases and J by 9 bases, with 15 bases between. Looked up from germline, CDR1 is PRHDT and CDR2 is FYEKMQ (reference sequence). The CDR3 here is CASSFQYSRSSPLHF. In DNA, the CDR3 is TGTGCCAGCAGCTTTCAGTACAGCCGTTCTTCACCCCTCCACTTT.

This clone came up once. The V call is TRBV9, the J call TRBJ1-4; 8 positions match TRBD1. The CDR3 runs 17 residues. V was clipped by 3 bases and J by 0 bases; unmatched bases: 7. The V gene's germline CDR1 is SGDLS and CDR2 YYNGEE. The chain's CDR3 is CASSARQGIATNEKLFF. DNA of the CDR3: TGTGCCAGCAGCGCCCGACAGGGGATCGCAACTAATGAAAAACTGTTTTTT.

V and J are TRBV9 and TRBJ2-2; no clear D. Trimming took off 10 bases at V and 5 bases at J, with 12 bases between the two ends. Germline assignment: CDR1 SGDLS and CDR2 YYNGEE. This CDR3 region has 12 residues. This CDR3 reads CASRGETGELFF. In DNA, the CDR3 is TGTGCCTCGCGAGGCGAGACCGGGGAGCTGTTTTTT.

This rearrangement joins TRBV18 to TRBJ1-1; TRBD1 matches 7 bases. The CDR3 runs 14 residues. The germline V gene has CDR1 KGHSH and CDR2 LQKENI. V lost 5 bases to trimming and J lost 4 bases; unmatched junction nucleotides: 7. The CDR3 sequence is CASSGDRDGTEAFF. The CDR3, as DNA: TGTGCCAGCTCAGGTGACAGGGACGGCACTGAAGCTTTCTTT.

This chain uses TRBV9 with TRBJ2-5; the D gene is possibly TRBD2 (6 bases). The CDR3 has 14 amino acids. Germline V lookup: CDR1 SGDLS, CDR2 YYNGEE. Trimming took 3 bases from V and 3 from J, leaving 12 bases between them. The CDR3 is CASSARLGKETQYF. CDR3 coding DNA: TGTGCCAGCAGCGCCCGACTAGGGAAAGAGACCCAGTACTTC.

This clone has more than one count but fewer than ten. The CDR3 sequence: CASSQDGGGNQPQHF. The DNA for the CDR3 is TGCGCCAGCAGCCAAGATGGTGGAGGAAATCAGCCCCAGCATTTT. The chain recombines TRBV4-3 with TRBJ1-5; D is unclear. Germline V gives CDR1 LGHNA, CDR2 YSLEER. V was shortened by 0 bases and J by 4 bases, with 10 bases between the two germline ends. This CDR3 contains 15 residues.

The rearrangement joins TRBV6-5 to TRBJ1-2, with 8 bases fitting TRBD1. The CDR3 is 14 amino acids. Losses at the gene ends were 2 bases for V and 4 bases for J; bases not matched to a gene: 3. Germline V CDR1 and CDR2: MNHEY, SVGAGI. CDR3 DNA sequence: TGTGCCAGCAGTTACGGACAGGGCGCCTATGGCTACACCTTC. It codes for CASSYGQGAYGYTF.